The 26 T cell receptor beta chains below come from one sample, sequenced in a study of PD-1 blockade in classical Hodgkin lymphoma. Every patient was affected by relapse after autologous stem cell transplantation, while exposure to brentuximab vedotin was not uniform. The table came from immunoSEQ multiplex PCR; TCRdb's copy has only in-frame clones and leaves some out. The sample lists about 15,000 clones, 84% occurring once. This sample comprised peripheral blood mononuclear cells (PBMCs), obtained at baseline. These TCRs come from a human donor with classical Hodgkin lymphoma.

The chain uses TRBV2 and TRBJ2-7; 7 bases fit TRBD1. Trimming cost V 6 bases and J 0 bases; bases outside gene matches: 2. The CDR3 has 13 amino acids. Germline V lookup: CDR1 SNHLY, CDR2 FYNNEI. The CDR3 nucleotides are TGTGCCAGCAGACGGACAGGCTCCTACGAGCAGTACTTC. Residues: CASRRTGSYEQYF.

V usage is TRBV7-3 and J usage is TRBJ2-1; TRBD2 matches 8 bases. The V gene's germline CDR1 is SGHTA and CDR2 FQGTGA. This CDR3 is 16 amino acids long. The V gene end was trimmed by 5 bases and the J gene end by 6 bases; junction bases not matched to a gene: 12. The CDR3 nucleotides are TGTGCCAGCAGCCCTGGGGCTCTAGCGGGCATCAATGAGCAGTTCTTC. Translating gives CASSPGALAGINEQFF.

V is TRBV9 and J is TRBJ2-5; possible D gene TRBD2, 6 bases. Germline CDR1 SGDLS, CDR2 YYNGEE. This CDR3 contains 14 residues. The V end lost 3 bases, the J end lost 7 bases, and 16 bases lay between the germline ends. The CDR3 DNA reads as TGTGCCAGCAGCGCCCACCCGGGACTTCCGACCCAGTACTTC. Translated, it gives CASSAHPGLPTQYF.

J is TRBJ1-2 and V is TRBV23-1; a weak D match, TRBD1 (5 bases). TRBV23-1 carries the ORF label, with uncertain function. The ends were cut back, 5 bases at V and 0 bases at J, with 16 bases in the middle. This CDR3 comprises 16 residues. The CDR3 bases are TGCGCCAGCAGTGCTTTCCAGGGATTAGCTAACTATGGCTACACCTTC. This gives the protein CASSAFQGLANYGYTF.

The V and J genes are TRBV27 and TRBJ1-5, with D maybe TRBD1 (6 bases). The germline V and J ends were trimmed by 6 bases and 7 bases, with 19 bases remaining between them. Germline assignment: CDR1 MNHEY and CDR2 SMNVEV (reference sequence). The CDR3 loop spans 15 amino acids. The CDR3 DNA reads as TGTGCCAGCAGACTCATATGGGGGGCGAAACAGCCCCAGCATTTT. Amino acids: CASRLIWGAKQPQHF.

This sequence joins TRBV29-1 and TRBJ2-3, with D possibly TRBD1 on 6 matching bases. Trimming took 3 bases from V and 3 from J, leaving 13 bases between them. From germline, CDR1 is SQVTM and CDR2 ANQGSEA. The CDR3 has 14 residues. DNA of the CDR3: TGCAGCGTTGACCACCCGCAGGGGACAGATACGCAGTATTTT. Translated, it gives CSVDHPQGTDTQYF.

The chain carries TRBV7-2 and TRBJ2-5; 7 positions match TRBD1. V was pared by 5 bases and J by 5 bases, with 8 bases of the junction left unmatched. Germline V gene sequence: CDR1 SGHTA, CDR2 FQGNSA. There are 14 residues in the CDR3. The CDR3 region is CASSRAARGETQYF. For the CDR3, the DNA is TGTGCCAGCAGCCGAGCCGCCAGGGGGGAGACCCAGTACTTC. The full variable domain, in which reference TRBV7-2 and TRBJ2-5 provide the parts outside the CDR3, is GAGVSQSPSNKVTEKGKDVELRCDPISGHTALYWYRQSLGQGLEFLIYFQGNSAPDKSGLPSDRFSAERTGGSVSTLTIQRTQQEDSAVYLCASSRAARGETQYFGPGTRLLVL.

A note on this clone: A junction boundary mismatches the germline segment, possibly from a read error. The CDR3 DNA follows: TGCAGTGCCAGAGGACTTCCTGAGCAGTTCTTC. Its translation: CSARGLPEQFF. V and J are TRBV20-1 and TRBJ2-1; D may be TRBD2 (5 bases). The CDR3 is made up of 11 amino acids. The V gene's germline CDR1 is DFQATT and CDR2 SNEGSKA (reference sequence).

Comments on this clone: Its ends do not fully match the called genes, so a read error is possible. The V gene is TRBV10-3, the J gene TRBJ2-1; D remains ambiguous. The CDR3 has 15 residues. Germline CDR1 ENHRY, CDR2 SYGVKD. In DNA form, the CDR3 reads TGTGCCATCAGGGAGTCCGAAAGCTCCTACAATGAGCAGTTCTTC. This sequence encodes CAIRESESSYNEQFF.

This chain uses TRBV10-3 with TRBJ2-3; TRBD1 agrees at 8 bases. Germline V lookup: CDR1 ENHRY, CDR2 SYGVKD. The CDR3 totals 12 residues. V lost 7 bases to trimming and J lost 8 bases; unmatched junction nucleotides: 5. CDR3 DNA sequence: TGTGCCATCACGACAGGGGTTGGTACGCAGTATTTT. Its translation: CAITTGVGTQYF.

The gene calls are TRBV18 and TRBJ1-2, with unresolved D. CDR1 KGHSH and CDR2 LQKENI come from the germline V gene. V was pared by 2 bases and J by 3 bases, with 4 bases between. The CDR3 runs to 12 residues. The DNA of the CDR3 is TGTGCCAGCTCACCATACGACTATGGCTACACCTTC. This translates into CASSPYDYGYTF.

The chain joins TRBV27 to TRBJ1-2, with D possibly matching TRBD1 (6 bases). V shed 7 bases and J shed 7 bases, with 19 bases lying between them. The germline CDR1 and CDR2 sequences are MNHEY and SMNVEV (reference sequence). The CDR3 is 14 amino acids. Written as DNA, the CDR3 is TGTGCCAGCAAACCCCAGGGGAGCCCAGGTGGCTACACCTTC. This sequence encodes CASKPQGSPGGYTF.

In this sample, this clone turned up a few times. The chain links TRBV9 to TRBJ2-6, with D uncertain. The CDR3 has 13 residues. Trimming pared 4 bases from V and 2 bases from J, leaving 4 bases between. The germline V gene has CDR1 SGDLS and CDR2 YYNGEE. For the CDR3, the DNA is TGTGCCAGCAGCTCAGCTGGGGCCAACGTCCTGACTTTC. Translation: CASSSAGANVLTF.

This clone was seen just once. The chain carries TRBV6-5 and TRBJ2-1; possible D gene TRBD1, 5 bases. Per germline, CDR1 MNHEY and CDR2 SVGAGI. The CDR3 length is 13 residues. With 5 bases removed from V and 10 bases from J, the gap between germline ends came to 15 bases. CDR3 protein: CASSKTQGQEQFF. The DNA for the CDR3 is TGTGCCAGCAGTAAAACCCAGGGTCAAGAGCAGTTCTTC.

The chain carries TRBV7-9 and TRBJ2-1; no firm D call. V dropped 2 bases and J dropped 6 bases, with 14 bases sitting between them. CDR3 length: 15 amino acids. Germline CDR1 SEHNR, CDR2 FQNEAQ (reference sequence). CDR3 amino acids: CASSLKVRIGNEQFF. In DNA form, the CDR3 reads TGTGCCAGCAGCTTAAAGGTTAGAATCGGCAATGAGCAGTTCTTC.

The chain employs TRBV18 and TRBJ2-2, with 7 bases matching TRBD1. V trimming: 6 bases; J trimming: 3 bases; junction bases outside the gene matches: 7. In germline, CDR1 is KGHSH, CDR2 LQKENI. CDR3 length: 15 amino acids. The CDR3 coding sequence is TGTGCCAGCTCGCTTAGACAGGGCGACACCGGGGAGCTGTTTTTT. This gives the protein CASSLRQGDTGELFF.

The V call is TRBV6-5, the J call TRBJ1-2, with no clear D. The CDR3 covers 14 residues. Germline CDR1 and CDR2: MNHEY and SVGAGI. The V end lost 5 bases, the J end lost 1 base, and 11 bases lay between the germline ends. CDR3 amino acids: CASSGIHFNYGYTF. In nucleotides, the CDR3 is TGTGCCAGCAGTGGAATTCACTTTAACTATGGCTACACCTTC.

The count of this clone is one. V usage is TRBV27 and J usage is TRBJ2-3; no definite D call. CDR3 length: 17 amino acids. CDR1 and CDR2 from the germline V gene are MNHEY and SMNVEV (reference sequence). Trimming shortened V by 3 bases and J by 0 bases, and 16 bases separated the two germline ends. The CDR3 sequence is CASSLRVSLGSTDTQYF. DNA for the CDR3: TGTGCCAGCAGTTTGAGAGTCTCTTTGGGTAGCACAGATACGCAGTATTTT.

The chain has TRBV5-8 and TRBJ2-5; 9 bases agree with TRBD1. CDR1 SGHTS and CDR2 YDEGEE come from the germline V gene. CDR3 length: 13 amino acids. V trimming: 4 bases; J trimming: 4 bases; junction bases outside the gene matches: 2. The CDR3 DNA sequence: TGTGCCAGCAGCCAGGACAGGGGAGAGACCCAGTACTTC. Residues: CASSQDRGETQYF.

The chain couples TRBV18 to TRBJ1-1; no reliable D call. Trimming removed 1 base from V and 1 base from J, with 10 bases in between. There are 15 residues in the CDR3. In germline, CDR1 is KGHSH, CDR2 LQKENI. CDR3 residues: CASSPRSARNTEAFF. CDR3 DNA sequence: TGTGCCAGCTCACCACGGTCTGCTCGGAACACTGAAGCTTTCTTT.

This clone was picked up one time. The chain uses TRBV11-2 and TRBJ2-2; D is undetermined. This CDR3 comprises 15 residues. Germline V gene lookup returns CDR1 SGHAT and CDR2 FQNNGV. V lost 5 bases and J lost 1, with 11 bases in between. CDR3 in DNA: TGTGCCAGCAGCCCTGACAACCTGAACACCGGGGAGCTGTTTTTT. Its protein product is CASSPDNLNTGELFF.

The chain has TRBV28 and TRBJ1-1; tentative D call: TRBD1 (6 bases). Germline V gene lookup returns CDR1 MDHEN and CDR2 SYDVKM. The CDR3 is made up of 16 amino acids. Trimming took 4 bases from V and 5 from J, leaving 20 bases between them. The DNA of the CDR3 is TGTGCCAGCAGTTCCGAGACGTCGGGGGGGCCAACTGAAGCTTTCTTT. Its protein is CASSSETSGGPTEAFF.

The chain joins TRBV9 to TRBJ1-1; TRBD1 might be the D (6 bases). The CDR3 extends over 13 amino acids. The germline V gene has CDR1 SGDLS and CDR2 YYNGEE. V dropped 3 bases and J dropped 1 base, with 7 bases sitting between them. The CDR3 protein is CASSADRNTEAFF. The CDR3 DNA reads TGTGCCAGCAGCGCGGACAGGAACACTGAAGCTTTCTTT.

This sequence joins TRBV5-1 and TRBJ2-1; D is uncertain. The CDR3 totals 15 residues. Trimming left V 0 bases short and J 1 base short, with 8 bases between. CDR1 SGHRS and CDR2 YFSETQ come from the germline V gene. The CDR3 here is CASSLDSLSYNEQFF. The CDR3 coding sequence is TGCGCCAGCAGCTTGGACAGCCTATCCTACAATGAGCAGTTCTTC.

The chain recombines TRBV7-2 with TRBJ1-1; D unclear. CDR1 is SGHTA and CDR2 is FQGNSA in the germline V gene. The CDR3 sequence is 14 residues long. The V and J ends lost 5 bases and 8 bases respectively, with 18 bases between them. The chain's CDR3 is CASSERASPREAFF. The CDR3 bases are TGTGCCAGCAGCGAAAGGGCCAGCCCGAGGGAAGCTTTCTTT.

The chain links TRBV5-1 to TRBJ1-4; the D gene is possibly TRBD1 (6 bases). The CDR3 has 14 residues. Trimming took off 0 bases at V and 4 bases at J, with 7 bases between the two ends. Germline V CDR1 and CDR2: SGHRS, YFSETQ. The DNA for the CDR3 is TGCGCCAGCAGCTTGGAAGGGGGTAATGAAAAACTGTTTTTT. It codes for CASSLEGGNEKLFF.